The sample holds many counts of the clone carrying this T cell receptor (beta chain). This record belongs to a study of regulatory T cells in long-lasting Graves disease. As for time point: newly diagnosed GD, antithyroid drugs for less than 3 months. Construction of the TCR library relied on RNA isolated from PBMCs. Sequencing libraries for TCR beta were prepared with iRepertoire HTBI primers and Arm-PCR of CDR3 regions. TCRdb analysed the multiplex PCR reads with MiXCR anew, one entry per CDR3 protein. Here the sample spans roughly 400,000 distinct CDR3 sequences, over 12% being singletons. The V gene's germline CDR1 is LNHNV and CDR2 YYDKDF (reference sequence). The junction had 11 bases not matched to a gene; V was cut back by 5 bases and J by 4 bases. This CDR3 comprises 16 residues. The data were also submitted as part of a second study, on T cells in Graves' hyperthyroidism and ophthalmopathy. From that study: The study used the HTBI primer set for a first-round RT-PCR of the TCR CDR3.

Sample: peripheral blood mononuclear cells (PBMCs), taken at new diagnosis, from a patient treated with antithyroid drugs. This sequence was found in a woman aged 35 to 49 with Graves disease. The J gene is TRBJ2-3, the V gene TRBV15; the match to TRBD1 covers 8 bases. CDR3: CATSARTQQGADTQYF. DNA for the CDR3: TGTGCCACCAGCGCCCGGACTCAACAGGGGGCAGATACGCAGTATTTT.